This T cell receptor (beta chain) comes out of a study of type 1 regulatory T cells. The CDR3 covers 15 residues. Trimming removed 5 bases from V and 3 bases from J; junction bases left unmatched: 9. Per the germline V gene, CDR1 is SEHNR and CDR2 is FQNEAQ (reference sequence). TCRdb ran MiXCR on the reads and lists one entry per CDR3 protein. The sample includes 5,000 to 6,500 distinct CDR3 sequences, 20% to 30% of them seen just once. General observations from the study: Tr1 cells had a more restricted TCR repertoire than non-Tr1 cells.

Comment on this clonotype: Its antigen is unidentified. With a much larger clone just one base away, this may be a read error.

The source is a human donor in good health. The J gene is TRBJ1-2, the V gene TRBV7-9; TRBD1 agrees at 7 bases. What was sequenced was cultured type 1 regulatory T (Tr1) cells, either the whole culture or a sorted fraction (not recorded which). CDR3 in amino acids: CASSPQGGADYGYTF. CDR3 sequence (DNA): TGTGCCAGCAGCCCTCAGGGGGGAGCTGACTATGGCTACACCTTC.